A single sample gave rise to the 10 T cell receptor beta chains below, sequenced in a study of human T cells and chemical hapten exposure. Indicated time point: pre-sensitization, week 0. As for treatment: therapeutic diphenylcyclopropenone sensitization with weekly scalp DPC. TCRdb reprocessed the RACE reads with MiXCR, giving one entry per CDR3 protein. Among about 350,000 distinct CDR3 sequences, 4.5% to 5.5% were seen once, and the ten largest hold over 6.5%. Sequencing was performed on whole blood, taken in connection with sensitization to the hapten diphenylcyclopropenone (DPC). Receptors originate from a woman aged 18 to 35 with alopecia areata. Some clones in this sample may be carry-over from other donors' samples.

This clonotype occurred a few times. This chain uses TRBV4-3 with TRBJ2-1; the match to TRBD1 covers 7 bases. Germline CDR1 reads LGHNA; CDR2 reads YSLEER. The V gene end was trimmed by 2 bases and the J gene end by 4 bases; junction bases not matched to a gene: 14. The CDR3 covers 18 residues. CDR3 coding DNA: TGCGCCAGCAGCCAATACCTCACCGGGACAGCACTGTACAATGAGCAGTTCTTC. It specifies CASSQYLTGTALYNEQFF.

The chain employs TRBV7-9 and TRBJ1-5; 11 nucleotides agree with TRBD1. Germline CDR1 and CDR2: SEHNR and FQNEAQ (reference sequence). The ends lost 5 bases at V and 7 bases at J; junction bases unmatched: 4. The CDR3 loop spans 14 amino acids. CDR3 in DNA: TGTGCCAGCAGCAGGACAGGGGGCAGGCAGCCCCAGCATTTT. Translation: CASSRTGGRQPQHF.

Ten or more counts support this clonotype. The chain links TRBV5-1 to TRBJ1-1, with a possible D match to TRBD1 (6 bases). Germline loops: CDR1 SGHRS, CDR2 YFSETQ. Trimming removed 6 bases at V and 4 bases at J, with 10 bases between. This CDR3 region has 12 residues. In nucleotides, the CDR3 is TGCGCCAGCATCGGCAGGGGCACTGAAGCTTTCTTT. It yields the protein CASIGRGTEAFF.

Ten or more counts support this clonotype. The gene calls are TRBV7-2 and TRBJ1-1; D is possibly TRBD1 (6 bases). V lost 1 base to trimming and J lost 4 bases, with 13 bases between them. There are 15 residues in the CDR3. Germline CDR1 is SGHTA and CDR2 is FQGNSA. DNA of the CDR3: TGTGCCAGCAGCTTAGATACGGGGGCGGGCACTGAAGCTTTCTTT. Its protein is CASSLDTGAGTEAFF.

The chain employs TRBV12-3 or TRBV12-4 and TRBJ2-3, with D tentatively TRBD1 or TRBD2 (5 bases each). The V end lost 6 bases, the J end lost 3 bases, and 10 bases lay between the germline ends. This CDR3 has 13 residues. The CDR3 nucleotides read TGTGCCAGCAGACTTGAGGGGACAGATACGCAGTATTTT. Its translation is CASRLEGTDTQYF.

The rearrangement uses TRBV12-3 or TRBV12-4 and TRBJ1-3, with 8 bases fitting TRBD1. J gave up 4 bases and V 6 bases, and 11 bases lay outside the gene matches. The CDR3 totals 16 residues. The DNA for the CDR3 is TGTGCCAGCAGAAGAAGACAGGGGCTTAGGGGAAACACCATATATTTT. It translates to CASRRRQGLRGNTIYF.

The chain links TRBV5-6 to TRBJ1-1; no clear D gene. The ends were cut back, 4 bases at V and 1 base at J, with 17 bases in the middle. This CDR3 has 16 amino acids. Germline V lookup: CDR1 SGHDT, CDR2 YYEEEE. For the CDR3, the DNA is TGTGCCAGCAGCCTCTTGTCCTCGATAGGGAACACTGAAGCTTTCTTT. As protein: CASSLLSSIGNTEAFF. The whole variable domain, remainder taken from reference TRBV5-6 and TRBJ1-1, is DAGVTQSPTHLIKTRGQQVTLRCSPKSGHDTVSWYQQALGQGPQFIFQYYEEEERQRGNFPDRFSGHQFPNYSSELNVNALLLGDSALYLCASSLLSSIGNTEAFFGQGTRLTVV.

This clonotype was detected many times. This chain links TRBV6-2 or TRBV6-3 with TRBJ2-3; D is unclear. Germline CDR1 and CDR2: MNHEY and SVGEGT. V lost 2 bases and J 2 bases, leaving 5 bases between the germline ends. The CDR3 covers 13 residues. Here the CDR3 DNA reads TGTGCCAGCAGTTACCTGAACACAGATACGCAGTATTTT. Protein: CASSYLNTDTQYF.

Concerning this clonotype itself: This may be a read error, as it is one base from a much larger clone. The rearrangement joins TRBV20-1 to TRBJ2-3; 8 nucleotides align to TRBD1. Per germline, CDR1 DFQATT and CDR2 SNEGSKA (reference sequence). The CDR3 runs to 14 residues. CDR3 bases: TGCGGTGCTATCGTCGCGGACAGGGCAGATACGCAGTATTTT. The encoded protein is CGAIVADRADTQYF.

This clonotype appeared a few times. This chain uses TRBV7-2 with TRBJ1-4; D may be TRBD1 (5 bases). Germline CDR1 SGHTA, CDR2 FQGNSA. The CDR3 runs to 13 residues. V was cut by 0 bases and J by 14 bases, with 13 bases left in between. This CDR3 reads CASSLARGVRLFF. The CDR3 nucleotides read TGTGCCAGCAGCTTAGCGCGGGGGGTCAGGCTGTTTTTT.